These 6 T cell receptor beta chains originate from one sample sequenced in a study of T cell changes during pregnancy in multiple sclerosis. Clones were sequenced by immunoSEQ multiplex PCR, and TCRdb holds only the in-frame ones, with some missing. The table records around 57,000 clones, over 80% of them present only once. The sequenced sample was CD4+ T cells from peripheral blood mononuclear cells, obtained after pregnancy. The receptors shown here come from a female donor in good health, enrolled as a control in a pregnancy study.

The chain links TRBV18 to TRBJ1-4; D is uncertain. The V end was cut by 8 bases, the J end by 0 bases, with 10 bases between. This CDR3 has 14 amino acids. Germline values: CDR1 KGHSH, CDR2 LQKENI. CDR3 in amino acids: CASRREPTNEKLFF. CDR3 bases: TGTGCCAGCCGTCGAGAGCCAACTAATGAAAAACTGTTTTTT.

V gene TRBV29-1 combines with J gene TRBJ1-1; 8 bases are shared with TRBD1. This CDR3 spans 13 amino acids. V lost 7 bases to trimming and J lost 4 bases; unmatched junction nucleotides: 8. Germline V gene data show CDR1 as SQVTM and CDR2 as ANQGSEA. This CDR3 is CSALDRVGTEAFF. The CDR3 DNA reads TGCAGCGCCTTGGACAGGGTGGGCACTGAAGCTTTCTTT.

The chain links TRBV5-1 to TRBJ2-3; 13 nucleotides line up with TRBD2. J lost 3 bases, V lost 4 bases, and 8 bases had no gene match. The CDR3 sequence is 17 residues long. In germline, CDR1 is SGHRS, CDR2 YFSETQ. This CDR3 reads CASSAGLAGAGTDTQYF. As DNA, the CDR3 is TGCGCCAGCAGCGCAGGACTAGCGGGGGCCGGGACAGATACGCAGTATTTT.

The chain uses TRBV18 and TRBJ1-4; a weak D match, TRBD1 (6 bases). Germline CDR1 is KGHSH and CDR2 is LQKENI. The V end lost 1 base, the J end lost 10 bases, and 10 bases lay between the germline ends. This CDR3 has 13 residues. The CDR3 coding sequence is TGTGCCAGCTCACCACGGGACATCGGAAAACTGTTTTTT. Translation: CASSPRDIGKLFF.

This chain uses TRBV2 with TRBJ2-3; 7 bases align to TRBD2. Trimming cost V 7 bases and J 1 base; bases outside gene matches: 2. This CDR3 is 13 amino acids long. Germline V CDR1 and CDR2: SNHLY, FYNNEI. The CDR3 DNA is TGTGCCAGCATTGCGGGGGGCACAGATACGCAGTATTTT. It translates to CASIAGGTDTQYF.

J is TRBJ2-3 and V is TRBV5-6; tentatively, D is TRBD1 (8 bases). CDR1 and CDR2 (germline): SGHDT, YYEEEE. There are 15 residues in the CDR3. Trimming removed 5 bases from V and 4 bases from J, with 17 bases in between. CDR3 bases: TGTGCCAGCAGAAACACAGGGGGAGGGCCAGATACGCAGTATTTT. Amino acid sequence: CASRNTGGGPDTQYF. Combining the CDR3 with reference TRBV5-6 and TRBJ2-3 gives the whole variable domain DAGVTQSPTHLIKTRGQQVTLRCSPKSGHDTVSWYQQALGQGPQFIFQYYEEEERQRGNFPDRFSGHQFPNYSSELNVNALLLGDSALYLCASRNTGGGPDTQYFGPGTRLTVL.